This T cell receptor beta chain was identified in a study of T cells in Graves' hyperthyroidism and ophthalmopathy. Study findings and constraints: Researchers report that a 13 V-J model separated ophthalmopathy from stable hyperthyroidism. For ophthalmopathy, model prediction preceded onset by a median about 6.4 months.

To note about this clonotype: Its antigen is undetermined.

The V gene's germline CDR1 is MNHEY and CDR2 SVGEGT. Trimming cost V 6 bases and J 1 base, with 9 bases left between them. There are 13 residues in the CDR3. Researchers amplified the TCR beta CDR3 regions from RNA transcripts. HTBI primers were employed in a first-round RT-PCR of the TCR CDR3. TCRdb reprocessed the multiplex PCR reads with MiXCR, giving one entry per CDR3 protein. Of about 400,000 distinct CDR3 sequences listed, about 15% are singletons. In the ophthalmopathy cohort, Clinical Activity Score was at least 3, NOSPECS grade at least 4, and duration under 3 months. Specimen: blood. The clonotype was recovered from a man between 18 and 35 years old with Graves' ophthalmopathy. The V call is TRBV6-2 or TRBV6-3, the J call TRBJ1-1, with D uncertain. The CDR3 DNA reads TGTGCCAGCAGGGGTTCGGCGAACACTGAAGCTTTCTTT. This codes for CASRGSANTEAFF.